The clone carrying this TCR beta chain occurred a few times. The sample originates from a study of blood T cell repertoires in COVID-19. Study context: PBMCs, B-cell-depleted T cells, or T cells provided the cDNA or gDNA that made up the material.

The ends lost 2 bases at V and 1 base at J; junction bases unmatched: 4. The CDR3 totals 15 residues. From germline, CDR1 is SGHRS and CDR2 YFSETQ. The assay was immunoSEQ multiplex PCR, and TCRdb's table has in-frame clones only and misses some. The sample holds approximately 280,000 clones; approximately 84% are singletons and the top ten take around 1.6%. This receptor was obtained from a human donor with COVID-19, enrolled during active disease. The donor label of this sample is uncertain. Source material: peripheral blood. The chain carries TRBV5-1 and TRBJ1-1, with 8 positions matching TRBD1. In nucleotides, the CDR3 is TGCGCCAGCAGCTTCACAGGGGGAGGGAACACTGAAGCTTTCTTT. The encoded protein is CASSFTGGGNTEAFF. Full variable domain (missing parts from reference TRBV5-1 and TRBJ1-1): KAGVTQTPRYLIKTRGQQVTLSCSPISGHRSVSWYQQTPGQGLQFLFEYFSETQRNKGNFPGRFSGRQFSNSRSEMNVSTLELGDSALYLCASSFTGGGNTEAFFGQGTRLTVV.